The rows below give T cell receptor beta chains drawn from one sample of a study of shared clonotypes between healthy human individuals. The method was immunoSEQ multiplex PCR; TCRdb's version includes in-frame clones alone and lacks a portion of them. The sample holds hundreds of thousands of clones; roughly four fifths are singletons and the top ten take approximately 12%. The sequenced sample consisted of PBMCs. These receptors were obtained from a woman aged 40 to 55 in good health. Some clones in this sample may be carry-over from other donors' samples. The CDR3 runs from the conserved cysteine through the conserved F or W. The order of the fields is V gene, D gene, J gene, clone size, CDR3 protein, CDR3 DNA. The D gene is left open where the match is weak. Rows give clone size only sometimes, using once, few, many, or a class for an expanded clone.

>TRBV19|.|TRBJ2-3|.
CASSIGWQPSTDTQYF
TGTGCCAGTAGTATAGGATGGCAGCCCAGCACAGATACGCAGTATTTT
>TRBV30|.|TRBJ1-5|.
CAWNRQQNQPQHF
TGTGCCTGGAACAGACAGCAGAATCAGCCCCAGCATTTT
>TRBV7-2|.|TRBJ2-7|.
CASSFVGSNEQYF
TGTGCCAGCAGCTTCGTCGGATCGAACGAGCAGTACTTC
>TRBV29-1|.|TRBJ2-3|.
CSVGRGQLDTQYF
TGCAGCGTTGGAAGGGGCCAGCTCGATACGCAGTATTTT
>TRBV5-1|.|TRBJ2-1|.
CASSPNPSSSYNEQFF
TGCGCCAGCAGCCCAAACCCCAGCAGCTCCTACAATGAGCAGTTCTTC
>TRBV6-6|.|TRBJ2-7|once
CASSYSTVYGEQYF
TGTGCCAGCAGTTACTCCACGGTCTACGGGGAGCAGTACTTC
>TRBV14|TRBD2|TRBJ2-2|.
CASSRLAGANTGELFF
TGTGCCAGCAGCCGATTAGCGGGGGCGAACACCGGGGAGCTGTTTTTT
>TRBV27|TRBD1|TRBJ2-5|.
CASSLWGQSQETQYF
TGTGCCAGCAGTTTATGGGGACAGTCCCAAGAGACCCAGTACTTC
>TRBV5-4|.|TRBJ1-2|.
CASSLTGKSGYGYTF
TGTGCCAGCAGCTTAACAGGGAAGTCAGGGTATGGCTACACCTTC
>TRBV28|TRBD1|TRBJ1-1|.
CASSPIDREDTEAFF
TGTGCCAGCAGCCCTATTGACAGGGAAGACACTGAAGCTTTCTTT
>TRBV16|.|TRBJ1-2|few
CASSQRSTGNGYTF
TGTGCCAGCAGCCAACGGTCTACAGGGAACGGCTACACCTTC
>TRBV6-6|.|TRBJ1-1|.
CASSANLQGYTEAFF
TGTGCCAGCAGTGCGAACCTCCAGGGGTACACTGAAGCTTTCTTT
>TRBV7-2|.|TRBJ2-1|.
CASSLVFDNEQFF
TGTGCCAGCAGCTTAGTCTTCGACAATGAGCAGTTCTTC
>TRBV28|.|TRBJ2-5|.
CASSYFAIGPPEETQYF
TGTGCCAGCAGTTATTTCGCGATAGGACCGCCGGAAGAGACCCAGTACTTC
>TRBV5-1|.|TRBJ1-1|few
CASKRDLNTEAFF
TGCGCCAGCAAGAGGGACTTGAACACTGAAGCTTTCTTT
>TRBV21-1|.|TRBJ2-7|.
CASSKADFKVGQGIYEQYF
.
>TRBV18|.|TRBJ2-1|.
CASSPTLIQGSYNEQFF
TGTGCCAGCTCACCAACTCTCATACAGGGTTCCTACAATGAGCAGTTCTTC
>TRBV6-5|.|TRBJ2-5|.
CASSGQLGETQYF
TGTGCCAGCAGCGGACAGCTTGGGGAGACCCAGTACTTC
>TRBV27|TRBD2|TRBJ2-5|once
CASSLSASGYKETQYF
TGTGCCAGCAGTTTATCGGCTAGCGGGTATAAAGAGACCCAGTACTTC
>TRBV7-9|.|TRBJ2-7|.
CASSWDTTYEQYF
TGTGCCAGCAGCTGGGACACGACCTACGAGCAGTACTTC
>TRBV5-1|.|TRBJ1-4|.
CASSLLGTTNEKLFF
TGCGCCAGCAGCCTCTTAGGGACAACTAATGAAAAACTGTTTTTT
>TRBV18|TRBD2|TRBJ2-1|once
CASSPASGRAEQFF
TGTGCCAGCTCACCAGCTAGCGGGAGAGCTGAGCAGTTCTTC
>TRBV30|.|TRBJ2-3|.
CAWRPAGAGKNTDTQYF
TGTGCCTGGAGGCCGGCCGGGGCAGGGAAAAACACAGATACGCAGTATTTT
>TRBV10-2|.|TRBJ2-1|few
CASSDMWTEQFF
TGCGCCAGCAGTGATATGTGGACCGAGCAGTTCTTC
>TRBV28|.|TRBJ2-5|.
CASSFSGLETQYF
TGTGCCAGCAGTTTTAGCGGACTAGAGACCCAGTACTTC
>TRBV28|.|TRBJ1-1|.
CASSRPSDMNTEAFF
TGTGCCAGCAGTCGACCCTCCGACATGAACACTGAAGCTTTCTTT
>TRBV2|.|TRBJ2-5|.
CASSEALGRGGTPQETQYF
TGTGCCAGCAGTGAAGCGCTTGGTCGAGGAGGGACGCCCCAAGAGACCCAGTACTTC
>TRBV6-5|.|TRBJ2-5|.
CASSYLRGSGETQYF
TGTGCCAGCAGTTACTTAAGGGGATCTGGCGAGACCCAGTACTTC
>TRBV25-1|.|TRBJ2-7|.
CASSDPRRDIFNEQYF
TGTGCCAGCAGTGATCCTCGACGGGACATCTTCAACGAGCAGTACTTC
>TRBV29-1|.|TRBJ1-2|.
CSVLNPDRLDGYTF
TGCAGCGTTCTAAACCCCGACAGATTGGATGGCTACACCTTC
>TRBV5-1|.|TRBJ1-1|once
CASSIRPPDTEAFF
TGCGCCAGCAGCATACGCCCCCCGGACACTGAAGCTTTCTTT
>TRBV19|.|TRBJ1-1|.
CASSILGGGNTEAFF
TGTGCCAGTAGTATACTGGGGGGCGGAAACACTGAAGCTTTCTTT
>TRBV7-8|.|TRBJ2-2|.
CASSWAVTGELFF
TGTGCCAGCAGCTGGGCCGTCACCGGGGAGCTGTTTTTT